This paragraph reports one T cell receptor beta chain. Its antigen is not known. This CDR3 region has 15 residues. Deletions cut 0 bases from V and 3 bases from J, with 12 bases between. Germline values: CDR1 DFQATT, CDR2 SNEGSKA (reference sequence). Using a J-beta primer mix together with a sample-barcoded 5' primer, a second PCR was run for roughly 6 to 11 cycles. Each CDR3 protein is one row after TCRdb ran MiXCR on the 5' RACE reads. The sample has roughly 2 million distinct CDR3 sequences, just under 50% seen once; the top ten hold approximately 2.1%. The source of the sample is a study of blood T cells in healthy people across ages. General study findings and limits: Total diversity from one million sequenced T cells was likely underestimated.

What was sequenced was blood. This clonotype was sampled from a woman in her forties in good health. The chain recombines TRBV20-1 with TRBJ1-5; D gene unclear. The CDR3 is CSARDRGSYNQPQHF. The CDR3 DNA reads TGCAGTGCTAGAGATCGTGGATCCTACAATCAGCCCCAGCATTTT.